This TCR beta chain was identified during a study of post-analysis software for immune sequencing data. The overall study: Recorded disease courses covered relapsing-remitting, secondary progressive and progressive-relapsing multiple sclerosis. Some patients had no subtype annotation.

CDR1 is LNHNV and CDR2 is YYDKDF in the germline V gene (reference sequence). Trimming at V came to 3 bases and at J to 3 bases, leaving 5 bases not matched to a gene. The CDR3 is 15 residues long. Study outcomes and limitations: Controls' normalized Chao1 diversity significantly exceeded that of multiple sclerosis patients. Roughly five TRBV segments, including TRBV5-6, TRBV5-1 and TRBV20-1, were more frequent in patients than controls.

Built from TCR beta cDNA, the libraries had unique molecular identifiers in them. When about 1 to 11 million T cells were used, they gave about 490,000 cDNA molecules. TCRdb recomputed calls from the PCR reads with MiXCR, one row per CDR3 protein. The table shows about 200,000 distinct CDR3 sequences, with 25% to 35% occurring only once. This clonotype was seen many times. Its specificity is not known. The rearrangement uses TRBV15 and TRBJ2-7; TRBD1 aligns across 10 bases. The sequenced sample was blood. The receptor comes from a girl aged 2-17 years with multiple sclerosis. The CDR3 DNA reads as TGTGCCACCAGCAGTACCGGGACAGGGGTCTACGAGCAGTACTTC. Translation gives CATSSTGTGVYEQYF.